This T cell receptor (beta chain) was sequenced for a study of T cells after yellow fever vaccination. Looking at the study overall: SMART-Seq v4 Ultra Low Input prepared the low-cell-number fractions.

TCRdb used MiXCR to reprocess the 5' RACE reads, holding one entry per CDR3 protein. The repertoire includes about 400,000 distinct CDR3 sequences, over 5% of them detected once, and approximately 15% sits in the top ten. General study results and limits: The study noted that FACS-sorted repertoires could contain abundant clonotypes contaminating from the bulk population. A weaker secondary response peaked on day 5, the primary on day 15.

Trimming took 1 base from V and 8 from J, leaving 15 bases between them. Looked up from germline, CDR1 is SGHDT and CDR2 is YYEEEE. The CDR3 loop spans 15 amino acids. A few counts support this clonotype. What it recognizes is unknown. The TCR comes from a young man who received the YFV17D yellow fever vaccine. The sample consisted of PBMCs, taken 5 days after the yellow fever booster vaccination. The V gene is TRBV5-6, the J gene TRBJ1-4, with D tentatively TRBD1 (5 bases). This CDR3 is CASSLSPGRAEKLFF. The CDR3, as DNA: TGTGCCAGCAGCTTGTCCCCAGGGCGAGCCGAAAAACTGTTTTTT.